These T cell receptor beta chains were read from a single sample in a study of cytomegalovirus exposure and HLA in healthy donors. Libraries were prepared by immunoSEQ multiplex PCR; TCRdb keeps only in-frame clonotypes and omits some of them. The top ten hold about 3.8% of the sample, which has over 200,000 clones, approximately 78% seen once. The sequenced sample was PBMCs. Source of these receptors: a male donor in good health and CMV-seronegative. The CDR3 runs from the conserved cysteine through the conserved F or W. The D gene is left open where the match is weak. Expanded clones get a size class; other rows say once, few or many, or leave the size out.

TRBV19	TRBD2	.	TRBJ2-7	15	CASRSQGAGGHEQYF	TGTGCCAGTAGATCACAGGGAGCGGGAGGGCACGAGCAGTACTTC
TRBV27	.	.	TRBJ2-2	15	CASSEIALDTGELFF	TGTGCCAGCAGTGAAATAGCTCTGGACACCGGGGAGCTGTTTTTT
TRBV11-3	.	.	TRBJ1-1	13	CASSLRYYTEAFF	TGTGCCAGCAGCCTACGCTATTACACTGAAGCTTTCTTT
TRBV11-2	.	.	TRBJ2-1	16	CASSLVMGAYSGEQFF	TGTGCCAGCAGCTTAGTAATGGGAGCCTATAGCGGTGAGCAGTTCTTC
TRBV19	TRBD2	.	TRBJ2-1	14	CASSMEPSGNEQFF	TGTGCCAGTAGTATGGAGCCTAGCGGTAATGAGCAGTTCTTC
TRBV7-9	.	.	TRBJ2-1	17	CASSLVWGGSSYNEQFF	TGTGCCAGCAGCTTAGTATGGGGGGGCAGCTCCTACAATGAGCAGTTCTTC
TRBV19	TRBD1	.	TRBJ2-3	14	CASRPGTGGDTQYF	TGTGCCAGTAGGCCCGGGACAGGGGGGGATACGCAGTATTTT
TRBV27	.	.	TRBJ2-7	14	CASSLSTGTYEQYF	TGTGCCAGCAGTTTATCAACGGGAACCTACGAGCAGTACTTC
TRBV9	.	.	TRBJ2-7	15	CASSDGQREPYEQYF	TGTGCCAGCAGCGACGGACAGAGAGAACCCTACGAGCAGTACTTC
TRBV7-8	.	.	TRBJ1-4	14	CASSRGSTNEKLFF	TGTGCCAGCAGCCGAGGGTCAACTAATGAAAAACTGTTTTTT
TRBV5-1	TRBD2	.	TRBJ2-1	15	CASSRLAGRPNEQFF	TGCGCCAGCAGCCGACTAGCGGGACGCCCCAATGAGCAGTTCTTC
TRBV25-1	TRBD1	few	TRBJ1-1	14	CASSATGVHTEAFF	TGTGCCAGCAGTGCGACAGGGGTACACACTGAAGCTTTCTTT
TRBV10-2	TRBD1	.	TRBJ2-7	16	CASSESGTGTGSEQYF	TGCGCCAGCAGTGAGTCGGGAACCGGGACAGGTAGCGAGCAGTACTTC
TRBV5-1	.	.	TRBJ2-1	12	CASSLGFDEQFF	TGCGCCAGCAGCTTGGGTTTCGATGAGCAGTTCTTC
TRBV27	.	.	TRBJ2-1	16	CASSPRGGSSYNEQFF	TGTGCCAGCAGTCCGCGGGGCGGCAGCTCCTACAATGAGCAGTTCTTC
TRBV14	.	.	TRBJ2-5	11	CASSLLGTQYF	TGTGCCAGCAGCCTGCTAGGAACCCAGTACTTC
TRBV7-8	TRBD1	once	TRBJ2-1	16	CASSGHRDSTHNEQFF	TGTGCCAGCAGCGGTCACCGGGACAGTACCCACAATGAGCAGTTCTTC
TRBV5-5	TRBD1	.	TRBJ1-1	12	CASSPGQGRAFF	TGTGCCAGCAGTCCCGGACAGGGAAGAGCTTTCTTT
TRBV27	.	medium-sized	TRBJ2-7	13	CASRLDSSYEQYF	TGTGCCAGCAGGCTGGACAGCTCCTACGAGCAGTACTTC
TRBV5-1	.	.	TRBJ2-2	17	CASSLERSGVFTGELFF	TGCGCCAGCAGCTTGGAACGGTCGGGAGTATTCACCGGGGAGCTGTTTTTT
TRBV4-1	TRBD1	.	TRBJ2-1	18	CASSQAWTGQGRNNEQFF	TGCGCCAGCAGCCAAGCGTGGACGGGACAGGGGAGGAACAATGAGCAGTTCTTC
TRBV5-1	.	.	TRBJ2-3	16	CASSEPGSFSTDTQYF	TGCGCCAGCAGTGAGCCAGGGTCTTTTAGCACAGATACGCAGTATTTT
TRBV6-6	.	.	TRBJ1-2	12	CASGIAGVGYTF	TGTGCCAGCGGGATCGCGGGGGTTGGCTACACCTTC
TRBV14	.	.	TRBJ2-1	13	CASSQWAALEQFF	TGTGCCAGCAGCCAATGGGCCGCACTTGAGCAGTTCTTC
TRBV13	.	.	TRBJ1-3	15	CASLRVGGPGNTIYF	TGTGCCAGCCTTCGGGTCGGGGGGCCTGGAAACACCATATATTTT
TRBV5-1	TRBD1	once	TRBJ1-2	14	CASRLDGQGFGYTF	TGCGCCAGCAGACTGGACGGACAGGGGTTCGGCTACACCTTC
TRBV7-9	TRBD2	.	TRBJ2-5	15	CASSSERRERETQYF	TGTGCCAGCAGCTCGGAAAGGCGGGAGAGGGAGACCCAGTACTTC
TRBV9	TRBD2	.	TRBJ2-1	15	CASSAGLAEYNEQFF	TGTGCCAGCAGCGCGGGACTAGCGGAGTACAATGAGCAGTTCTTC
TRBV4-1	TRBD1	once	TRBJ2-2	15	CASSPGTGGPGELFF	TGCGCCAGCAGCCCAGGGACAGGGGGCCCCGGGGAGCTGTTTTTT
TRBV29-1	TRBD1	.	TRBJ2-7	15	CSVGGDRTGSYEQYF	TGCAGCGTTGGGGGGGACAGGACGGGCTCCTACGAGCAGTACTTC
TRBV5-1	TRBD1	.	TRBJ1-3	16	CASSSRGLGSGNTIYF	TGCGCCAGCAGCTCCAGGGGGCTGGGATCTGGAAACACCATATATTTT
TRBV11-2	TRBD2	.	TRBJ2-1	16	CASSLGSGISYNEQFF	TGTGCCAGCAGCTTAGGAAGCGGGATCTCCTACAATGAGCAGTTCTTC
TRBV7-2	TRBD2	.	TRBJ2-1	15	CASSLGPAGNNEQFF	TGTGCCAGCAGCTTAGGGCCAGCGGGAAACAATGAGCAGTTCTTC
TRBV7-9	.	few	TRBJ2-2	14	CASSPASRGGELFF	TGTGCCAGCAGCCCAGCTAGCCGGGGCGGGGAGCTGTTTTTT
TRBV5-1	.	.	TRBJ2-1	15	CASSLVRSSYNEQFF	TGCGCCAGCAGCTTGGTACGGAGCTCCTACAATGAGCAGTTCTTC
TRBV9	.	.	TRBJ1-1	14	CASSTQAMNTEAFF	TGTGCCAGCAGCACACAGGCTATGAACACTGAAGCTTTCTTT
TRBV7-9	TRBD1	.	TRBJ2-1	17	CSSSFAFKQGLGYEQFF	TGTTCCAGCAGCTTTGCCTTTAAACAGGGGTTGGGGTATGAGCAGTTCTTC
TRBV19	.	once	TRBJ1-5	14	CASSLPGGRQPQHF	TGTGCCAGTAGTCTCCCTGGCGGCAGACAGCCCCAGCATTTT
TRBV9	.	.	TRBJ2-5	14	CASSVGGNQETQYF	TGTGCCAGCAGCGTTGGAGGAAATCAGGAGACCCAGTACTTC
TRBV20-1	.	.	TRBJ1-1	10	CSAQRAEAFF	TGCAGTGCCCAGCGCGCTGAAGCTTTCTTT
TRBV18	TRBD1	.	TRBJ1-2	12	CASSKGQGGYTF	TGTGCCAGCTCTAAAGGACAGGGGGGCTACACCTTC
TRBV28	.	.	TRBJ2-7	14	CASSLSLIPYEQYF	TGTGCCAGCAGTTTATCACTCATTCCCTACGAGCAGTACTTC
TRBV11-2	.	.	TRBJ2-7	16	CASSRRPDRRTYEQYF	TGTGCCAGCAGCCGAAGACCAGACAGGAGAACCTACGAGCAGTACTTC
TRBV29-1	.	once	TRBJ2-7	12	CSVELGDYEQYF	TGCAGCGTTGAATTAGGGGACTACGAGCAGTACTTC
TRBV7-3	.	.	TRBJ2-1	14	CASSPRVSYNEQFF	TGTGCCAGCAGCCCCAGGGTCTCCTACAATGAGCAGTTCTTC
TRBV7-9	.	.	TRBJ2-6	18	CASSPTGTPLSGANVLTF	TGTGCCAGCAGCCCGACGGGGACACCTCTTTCTGGGGCCAACGTCCTGACTTTC
TRBV18	TRBD2	few	TRBJ2-5	16	CASSPLSSGSLETQYF	TGTGCCAGCTCACCACTATCGAGCGGGAGTTTGGAGACCCAGTACTTC
TRBV7-2	TRBD2	.	TRBJ2-7	15	CASSYGLAGSYEQYF	TGTGCCAGCAGCTACGGACTAGCGGGGTCTTACGAGCAGTACTTC
TRBV6-5	TRBD1	.	TRBJ2-2	15	CASTLGTVNTGELFF	TGTGCCAGCACCCTAGGGACAGTGAACACCGGGGAGCTGTTTTTT
TRBV6-6	TRBD1	.	TRBJ1-5	15	CASSYATGRNQPQHF	TGTGCCAGCAGTTACGCGACAGGGCGCAATCAGCCCCAGCATTTT
TRBV18	.	few	TRBJ1-4	12	CASSSASEKLFF	TGTGCCAGCTCCTCCGCGAGTGAAAAACTGTTTTTT
TRBV11-2	.	.	TRBJ2-7	12	CASSWAGVEQYF	TGTGCCAGCAGCTGGGCAGGGGTTGAGCAGTACTTC
TRBV19	.	.	TRBJ1-2	13	CASTYSGGGGYTF	TGTGCCAGTACCTATTCCGGGGGAGGCGGCTACACCTTC
TRBV28	TRBD2	once	TRBJ2-7	15	CASSWDYKSSYEQYF	TGTGCCAGCAGTTGGGACTATAAGAGCTCCTACGAGCAGTACTTC
TRBV7-7	TRBD1	.	TRBJ2-2	16	CASSSGTGGSGGELFF	TGTGCCAGCAGCTCAGGGACAGGGGGCAGCGGCGGGGAGCTGTTTTTT